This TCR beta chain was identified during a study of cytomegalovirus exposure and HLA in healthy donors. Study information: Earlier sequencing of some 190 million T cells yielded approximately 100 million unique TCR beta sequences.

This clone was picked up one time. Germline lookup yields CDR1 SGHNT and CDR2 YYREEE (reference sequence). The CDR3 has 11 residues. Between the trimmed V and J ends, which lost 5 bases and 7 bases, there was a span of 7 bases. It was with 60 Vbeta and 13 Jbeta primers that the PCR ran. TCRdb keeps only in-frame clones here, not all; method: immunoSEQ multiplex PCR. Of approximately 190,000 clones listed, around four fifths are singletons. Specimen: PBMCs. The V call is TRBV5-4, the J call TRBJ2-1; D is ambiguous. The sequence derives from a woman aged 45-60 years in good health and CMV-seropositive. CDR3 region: CASSFANEQFF. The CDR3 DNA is TGTGCCAGCAGTTTCGCGAATGAGCAGTTCTTC.